The T cell receptor (beta chain) described here comes from a study of blood T cells in healthy people across ages. The wider study: Capture by template switching was about one barcoded beta molecule per two T cells.

CDR1 and CDR2 (germline): DFQATT, SNEGSKA (reference sequence). The CDR3 is made up of 16 amino acids. V lost 0 bases to trimming and J lost 0 bases; unmatched junction nucleotides: 6. Combining a sample-barcoded 5' primer with a J-beta primer mix, a second PCR ran for roughly 6 to 11 cycles. TCRdb passed the 5' RACE reads through MiXCR, listing each CDR3 protein once. The sample has approximately 1.5 million distinct CDR3 sequences, about 45% seen once. Sequenced sample: blood. The rearrangement joins TRBV20-1 to TRBJ2-7; 9 bases match TRBD1. This clonotype originated in a young woman in good health. Here the CDR3 DNA reads TGCAGTGCTAGAGATAGAAAGACAGGGGGCTCCTACGAGCAGTACTTC. Translation gives CSARDRKTGGSYEQYF.